A single sample is the source of the 21 T cell receptor beta chains below, sequenced in a study of prognosis after radiotherapy for stage I lung cancer. CDR3 of TCR beta was amplified from genomic DNA via a two-round multiplex PCR. Amplification in first-round PCR relied on primers specific to each TRBV and TRBJ gene. One entry per CDR3 protein results from TCRdb running MiXCR on the multiplex PCR reads. The sample shows more than 12,000 distinct CDR3 sequences, around 29% of them seen only once. The sequences come from PBMCs, collected before or after stereotactic body radiation therapy (not recorded which). These receptors all stem from a donor aged 50 or older with non-small cell lung cancer.

This clonotype occurred many times. The rearrangement uses TRBV18 and TRBJ1-5, with D tentatively TRBD1 (5 bases). Trimming removed 8 bases from V and 7 bases from J, with 18 bases in between. The germline CDR1 and CDR2 sequences are KGHSH and LQKENI. CDR3 length: 14 residues. The CDR3 DNA reads TGTGCCAGCCAGGTGGGTGGGGACCGACAGCCCCAGCATTTT. Translated, it gives CASQVGGDRQPQHF.

This clonotype was seen at least ten times. The genes are TRBV3-1 and TRBJ1-6; no firm D call. Germline V CDR1 and CDR2: LGHDT, YNNKEL (reference sequence). This CDR3 spans 16 amino acids. Trimming removed 3 bases at V and 0 bases at J, with 9 bases between. In DNA, the CDR3 is TGTGCCAGCAGCCACAGATTTAGCTCCTATAATTCACCCCTCCACTTT. It yields the protein CASSHRFSSYNSPLHF.

In this sample, this clonotype turned up many times. This chain joins TRBV6-1 and TRBJ1-2; TRBD1 matches 7 bases. V was clipped by 6 bases and J by 6 bases; unmatched bases: 10. The CDR3 sequence is 14 residues long. Germline V lookup: CDR1 MNHNS, CDR2 SASEGT. CDR3 sequence reads: CASRRPGQSNGYTF. In DNA form, the CDR3 reads TGTGCCAGCAGACGCCCGGGACAGAGCAATGGCTACACCTTC.

Many counts were recorded for this clonotype. The V and J genes are TRBV24-1 and TRBJ2-1; D gene uncertain. V lost 0 bases, J lost 9 bases, and 20 bases lay in between. The CDR3 runs to 17 residues. Germline CDR1 and CDR2: KGHDR and SFDVKD. In nucleotides, the CDR3 is TGTGCCACCAGTGATTTGCACAAGGAAGGCGTACCGGGTGAGCAGTTCTTC. Amino acids: CATSDLHKEGVPGEQFF.

Of note for this clonotype: One base separates it from a far larger clone, so it is likely a read error. The V gene is TRBV19, the J gene TRBJ2-7, with 12 bases identical to TRBD2. Germline assignment: CDR1 LNHDA and CDR2 SQIVND (reference sequence). The trim removed 4 bases at V and 7 bases at J, leaving 5 bases unmatched. The CDR3 runs 14 residues. The CDR3: CASSRLAGDNEQYF. For the CDR3, the DNA is TGTGCCAGTAGTAGACTAGCGGGAGACAATGAGCAGTACTTC.

By share, this clonotype ranks as medium-sized. The chain has TRBV27 and TRBJ2-7, with TRBD1 as a possible D gene (6 bases). V was cut by 8 bases and J by 3 bases, with 17 bases left in between. Germline-derived CDR1 and CDR2 are MNHEY and SMNVEV (reference sequence). CDR3 length equals 14 residues. The CDR3 here is CASAHQGPLYEQYF. The CDR3 region has the DNA TGTGCCAGCGCCCACCAGGGGCCCCTCTACGAGCAGTACTTC.

The sample holds one count of this clonotype. One end of the junction does not line up with germline, which may come from a read error. The chain carries TRBV6-1 and TRBJ1-5; 7 bases are a match to TRBD1. The CDR3 is 16 amino acids. In germline, CDR1 is MNHNS, CDR2 SASEGT. For the CDR3, the DNA is TGTGCCAGCAGGACTAGGACAGGTGGAAGCAATCATCCCCAGCATTTT. It codes for CASRTRTGGSNHPQHF.

This chain joins TRBV24-1 and TRBJ2-3, with D tentatively TRBD2 (6 bases). Trimming shortened V by 9 bases and J by 3 bases, and 12 bases separated the two germline ends. In germline, CDR1 is KGHDR, CDR2 SFDVKD. The CDR3 sequence is 13 residues long. In DNA, the CDR3 is TGTGCCACCGCGGGACCTAGTACAGATACGCAGTATTTT. This encodes CATAGPSTDTQYF.

The sample holds many counts of this clonotype. The chain links TRBV7-3 to TRBJ2-2; 11 nucleotides match TRBD2. Germline CDR1 SGHTA, CDR2 FQGTGA. The CDR3 covers 17 residues. The trim removed 4 bases at V and 4 bases at J, leaving 8 bases unmatched. CDR3 protein: CASSSISGTSGTGELFF. Written as DNA, the CDR3 is TGTGCCAGCAGCTCAATCTCCGGGACTAGCGGCACCGGGGAGCTGTTTTTT. Full variable domain (missing parts from reference TRBV7-3 and TRBJ2-2): GAGVSQTPSNKVTEKGKYVELRCDPISGHTALYWYRQSLGQGPEFLIYFQGTGAADDSGLPNDRFFAVRPEGSVSTLKIQRTERGDSAVYLCASSSISGTSGTGELFFGEGSRLTVL.

This clonotype was found many times. The V call is TRBV20-1, the J call TRBJ2-7; D is possibly TRBD1 (6 bases). Trimming took 2 bases from V and 4 from J, leaving 9 bases between them. CDR3 size: 12 residues. Per the germline V gene, CDR1 is DFQATT and CDR2 is SNEGSKA (reference sequence). The CDR3 loop reads CSARQDSYEQYF. Written as DNA, the CDR3 is TGCAGTGCTAGACAGGACAGTTACGAGCAGTACTTC.

In its sample, this clonotype was seen many times. V usage is TRBV5-1 and J usage is TRBJ1-5; the D gene is possibly TRBD1 (6 bases). The CDR3 length is 14 residues. The germline V and J ends were trimmed by 0 bases and 7 bases, with 11 bases remaining between them. From germline, CDR1 is SGHRS and CDR2 YFSETQ. The CDR3: CASSLGRGEQPQHF. The CDR3 bases are TGCGCCAGCAGCTTGGGCAGGGGAGAACAGCCCCAGCATTTT.

This clonotype is deemed medium-sized (0.01 to 0.1%). The chain recombines TRBV20-1 with TRBJ2-5; TRBD1 might be the D (5 bases). The CDR3 loop spans 14 amino acids. In germline, CDR1 is DFQATT, CDR2 SNEGSKA (reference sequence). V shed 0 bases and J shed 1 base, with 9 bases lying between them. The CDR3 loop reads CSARDLGAQETQYF. CDR3 DNA: TGCAGTGCTAGAGATCTAGGGGCCCAAGAGACCCAGTACTTC.

By sample share, this clonotype is medium-sized. An end of the junction does not agree with germline; a read error may underlie this. The V call is TRBV5-1, the J call TRBJ2-3, with unresolved D. Germline V CDR1 and CDR2: SGHRS, YFSETQ. This CDR3 has 15 amino acids. The CDR3 DNA reads as TGCGCCAGCAGCTTGGGGGATGGACCGCGCCCTCGGCTTTTATTT. Translation: CASSLGDGPRPRLLF.

This clonotype was detected ten times or more. The J gene is TRBJ2-7, the V gene TRBV4-1; D perhaps matches TRBD2 (5 bases). Germline CDR1 and CDR2: MGHRA and YSYEKL. CDR3 size: 18 residues. Deletions cut 1 base from V and 6 bases from J, with 25 bases between. This CDR3 reads CASSQAVAYRQMALEQYF. Written as DNA, the CDR3 is TGCGCCAGCAGCCAAGCGGTAGCGTACCGCCAGATGGCCCTCGAGCAGTACTTC.

In its sample, this clonotype was seen many times. The gene calls are TRBV6-5 and TRBJ2-7; possibly TRBD1 for D (5 bases). CDR1 is MNHEY and CDR2 is SVGAGI in the germline V gene. The length of the CDR3 is 14 residues. Trimming stripped 4 bases from V and 4 bases from J, with 14 bases between. CDR3 in DNA: TGTGCCAGCAGTTTCACCCAGGGATCTTACGAGCAGTACTTC. Translating it yields CASSFTQGSYEQYF.

Ten or more counts support this clonotype. The rearrangement joins TRBV11-2 to TRBJ1-3; D is ambiguous. V lost 5 bases to trimming and J lost 2 bases, with 4 bases between them. The CDR3 spans 12 residues. Germline-derived CDR1 and CDR2 are SGHAT and FQNNGV. Here the CDR3 reads CASSTPGNTIYF. DNA of the CDR3: TGTGCCAGCAGCACACCTGGAAACACCATATATTTT.

The chain links TRBV2 to TRBJ1-6; no clear D. The CDR3 is made up of 14 amino acids. Germline-derived CDR1 and CDR2 are SNHLY and FYNNEI. The germline V and J ends were trimmed by 9 bases and 9 bases, with 18 bases remaining between them. The CDR3 here is CASRRDTLGSPLHF. The DNA for the CDR3 is TGTGCCAGTAGACGCGACACCCTCGGTTCACCCCTCCACTTT.

The table lists this clonotype with many counts. J is TRBJ2-7 and V is TRBV29-1; D not resolved. Trimming left V 4 bases short and J 4 bases short, with 8 bases between. This CDR3 region has 11 residues. In germline, CDR1 is SQVTM, CDR2 ANQGSEA. The CDR3 DNA sequence: TGCAGCGTTGGCGGAACTTACGAGCAGTACTTC. This codes for CSVGGTYEQYF.

A remark on this clonotype: The junction does not match germline at one end; this may be a read error. V usage is TRBV12-3 or TRBV12-4 and J usage is TRBJ1-4; D is ambiguous. CDR3 length: 13 residues. The CDR3 protein is CANSLAQDGLLFF. Here the CDR3 DNA reads TGTGCCAACAGTTTAGCCCAGGACGGGTTGCTGTTTTTT.

On this clonotype: A far more abundant clone sits one base away, making this likely a read error. V and J are TRBV9 and TRBJ2-2; D not resolved. Germline V gene sequence: CDR1 SGDLS, CDR2 YYNGEE. This CDR3 is 13 amino acids long. The V end was cut by 3 bases, the J end by 5 bases, with 8 bases between. As DNA, the CDR3 is TGTGCCAGCAGCGCTGGCAGTACCGGGGAGCTGTTTTTT. Protein product: CASSAGSTGELFF.

The chain combines TRBV6-1 with TRBJ2-1; the match to TRBD1 covers 7 bases. The CDR3 is 14 residues long. Germline V gene lookup returns CDR1 MNHNS and CDR2 SASEGT. The trim removed 9 bases at V and 0 bases at J, leaving 5 bases unmatched. The CDR3 nucleotides read TGTGCCAGTGAATCAGGGGGCTCCTACAATGAGCAGTTCTTC. Amino acid sequence: CASESGGSYNEQFF.